The TCR beta chain described here comes from a study of T-cell reconstitution after alpha-beta-depleted transplantation in children. A library of TCRbeta sequences, prepared with unique molecular identifiers, was generated. TCRdb called the PCR reads again in MiXCR, with one record for every CDR3 protein. The data hold some 460,000 distinct CDR3 sequences, with around 15% observed a single time. Between the trimmed V and J ends, which lost 6 bases and 0 bases, there was a span of 9 bases. CDR3 length: 13 residues. Germline V lookup: CDR1 DFQATT, CDR2 SNEGSKA (reference sequence). This clonotype originated in a boy younger than two who had a stem cell transplant for Wiskott-Aldrich syndrome, so the T cells may come from the graft donor. The source material was PBMCs, mostly from graft donor cells, sampled 360 days after TCRalphabeta/CD19-depleted stem cell transplant. The rearrangement uses TRBV20-1 and TRBJ2-4, with D maybe TRBD2 (5 bases). In DNA form, the CDR3 reads TGCAGTGCCAGACTATTAGCCAAAAACATTCAGTACTTC. It translates to CSARLLAKNIQYF.